This T cell receptor beta chain was sequenced during a study of CD8+ T cells in alopecia areata. Findings and caveats of the study: Under tofacitinib, fewer expanded CD8+ clones appeared among the top 100 scalp clones. Clonality exceeded that of normal scalp in lesional scalp, most notably in alopecia totalis/universalis.

Following extraction, RNA underwent reverse transcription to cDNA, which served as the sequencing template. The table came from immunoSEQ multiplex PCR; TCRdb's copy has only in-frame clones and leaves some out. The sample yields about 110,000 clones, 84% seen once. On this clone itself: The antigen remains unidentified.

Trimming took 5 bases from V and 0 from J, leaving 19 bases between them. In germline, CDR1 is MGHRA, CDR2 YSYEKL. This CDR3 is built from 17 residues. The treatment is: oral pan-JAK inhibitor, 5-10 mg twice daily. From alopecia areata patients, lesional scalp punch biopsies and peripheral blood were collected. This chain joins TRBV4-1 and TRBJ1-2, with D possibly matching TRBD1 (6 bases). This clonotype was sampled from a human donor with alopecia areata. The input for sequencing was CD8+ T cells sorted from blood, taken at week 24, from a patient treated with tofacitinib. The CDR3 loop reads CASSSPGGGRSNYGYTF. CDR3 bases: TGCGCCAGCAGCTCGCCGGGCGGGGGGCGGTCTAACTATGGCTACACCTTC.